This T cell receptor (beta chain) was retrieved from a study of cytotoxic CD8 clonotypes in ibrutinib-treated CLL (dated by TCRdb to about 2021). Study-wide context: The cohort was composed of about 10 relapsed/refractory and approximately 14 treatment-naive patients; IGHV unmutated status was identified in 17 patients. Samples at response were collected after a median of about twelve months of treatment, with a range of roughly 6 to 40 months. Of the 90 or so participants in the trial, roughly 25 had longitudinal samples available. On average, each sample yielded some 250,000 productive templates and under 95,000 productive rearrangements. Patients were still on ibrutinib when every remission and progressive disease sample was collected. Cryopreserved peripheral blood mononuclear cells were collected at three points: before therapy, at response, and at either sustained remission or disease progression. Partial responses were observed in about 25 patients and complete responses in 2; after a median follow-up of roughly 62 months, remission was maintained in approximately 15 patients and progression was observed in some 12. Overall results and qualifications from the work: Sampling times were not matched between sustained-remission and progressing patients, and lymph node repertoires were not studied. Clonality increased at ibrutinib response, stayed stable in sustained remission, and fell back toward baseline at progression. Public clonotypes were rare and either contracted or stayed stable during treatment, and the rise in clonality at ibrutinib response reflected the expansion of private clonotypes. At baseline, clonality was higher than in age-matched healthy donors and showed a strong correlation with circulating CD8+ T-cell counts.

For TCR beta library preparation, 1.5 to 2 micrograms of genomic DNA was extracted from cryopreserved PBMCs. Longitudinal blood samples from CLL patients on ibrutinib monotherapy were analyzed using high-throughput TCR beta sequencing. Patients were enrolled in a phase 2 open-label single-center ibrutinib monotherapy trial. Each clonotype received, on average, approximately 9.9x coverage in deep resolution sequencing performed on a MiSeq, where the target depth lay between 1 in 1 million and 1 in 200,000 T cells. The immunoSEQ hsTCRB Kit was used to generate TCR beta libraries. For the original study's pipeline: Data were analyzed with ImmunoSEQ Data Assistant and ImmunoSEQ Analyzer, with V, D and J genes assigned per IMGT definitions. Clonality, with values ranging from 0 to 1, was calculated as one minus the normalized Shannon entropy of productive rearrangement frequencies. Only overrepresented clonotypes making up at least 0.05% of the repertoire of each patient were included in the public clonotype analysis. Repertoires from about a dozen age-matched healthy donors in immuneACCESS were used as clonality controls. The immuneACCESS repertoire file appears here via TCRdb, limited to in-frame rearrangements. These files lack a portion of the clones; in checked studies, under half of the deficit traces to unresolved V genes, and the cause of the others is not known. The V and J calls and the clone size are those of that table, but D and trimming were determined from the DNA. The sample table shows 300,000 or so clones, and 67% are seen once. Together, the top ten hold 6% to 6.5% of the sample.

As encoded in the germline V gene, CDR1 is SGHTA while CDR2 is FQGTGA. The cysteine opens and the phenylalanine closes a CDR3 of 13 amino acids. The retained sequence is limited to the CDR3, 39 bases, with the frame set at the first base. V is pruned by 5 bases and J by 3 bases, leaving 4 bases of the junction without a gene match. On this clone: Its antigen is not yet known. Qualities for individual bases were not recorded, and no much larger clone is one base off.

The sample was PBMCs, taken after 36 months of ibrutinib treatment. The chain was built from TRBV7-3 and TRBJ2-7, with 7 middle bases fitting TRBD1. The TCR was taken from a human donor with chronic lymphocytic leukemia. The CDR3 region has the sequence CASSRTGGYEQYF. The DNA sequence is TGTGCCAGCAGCCGGACAGGAGGCTACGAGCAGTACTTC.